This T cell receptor beta chain comes out of a study of blood T cell repertoires in COVID-19. Study in general: PBMCs, B-cell-depleted T cells, or T cells were the source of the cDNA or gDNA that made up the material.

The table came from immunoSEQ multiplex PCR; TCRdb's copy has only in-frame clones and leaves some out. The data contain under 350,000 clones, over 75% of them singletons. This clone is a singleton in its sample. Between the trimmed V and J ends, which lost 5 bases and 0 bases, there was a span of 11 bases. The CDR3 loop spans 15 amino acids. In germline, CDR1 is MNHEY, CDR2 SVGEGT. This sequence originates from a human donor in a cohort sampled during active COVID-19. The specimen sequenced was peripheral blood. The V and J genes are TRBV6-2 or TRBV6-3 and TRBJ2-1; D remains unclear. This CDR3 reads CASSDLVNSYNEQFF. In DNA form, the CDR3 reads TGTGCCAGCAGTGATCTAGTGAACTCCTACAATGAGCAGTTCTTC.